A single sample is the source of the 19 T cell receptor beta chains below, sequenced in a study of blood T cell repertoires in COVID-19. Profiled with immunoSEQ multiplex PCR; TCRdb holds only in-frame clones, not every one. Found here are roughly 160,000 clones, approximately 88% of them singletons; the top ten hold roughly 2.9%. The sequenced material came from peripheral blood. The source of these receptors is a woman aged 55-69 years with acute or convalescent COVID-19.

The chain joins TRBV5-5 to TRBJ2-4, with TRBD2 matching over 7 bases. With V trimmed by 4 bases and J by 9 bases, 1 base remained unmatched. CDR3 size: 11 residues. Germline V CDR1 and CDR2: SGHKS, YYEKEE (reference sequence). The CDR3 DNA sequence: TGTGCCAGCAGCGGCGGGGGCATTCAGTACTTC. Residues: CASSGGGIQYF.

The rearrangement joins TRBV7-3 to TRBJ2-3, with a weak D call TRBD1 (6 bases). Between the trimmed V and J ends, which lost 5 bases and 5 bases, there was a span of 17 bases. There are 15 residues in the CDR3. CDR1 and CDR2 from the germline V gene are SGHTA and FQGTGA. For the CDR3, the DNA is TGTGCCAGCAGCCCGTTTCAGGGGCGCAAAGATACGCAGTATTTT. Residues: CASSPFQGRKDTQYF.

The chain carries TRBV6-6 and TRBJ2-7; weak D call: TRBD1 (5 bases). This CDR3 contains 16 residues. The ends were cut back, 0 bases at V and 2 bases at J, with 14 bases in the middle. The germline V gene encodes CDR1 MNHNY and CDR2 SVGAGI (reference sequence). CDR3 in DNA: TGTGCCAGCAGTTACTCGATAGGACAAGACCCCTACGAGCAGTACTTC. This gives the protein CASSYSIGQDPYEQYF.

The chain links TRBV6-6 to TRBJ2-5; the match to TRBD1 covers 11 bases. CDR3 length: 18 residues. CDR1 is MNHNY and CDR2 is SVGAGI in the germline V gene (reference sequence). The junction had 15 bases not matched to a gene; V was cut back by 5 bases and J by 4 bases. DNA of the CDR3: TGTGCCAGCAGTCCAAAGGACAGGGGGCGCAGGGGGTTAGAGACCCAGTACTTC. It is translated as CASSPKDRGRRGLETQYF.

The rearrangement links TRBV4-2 to TRBJ2-4; 8 bases line up with TRBD1. The CDR3 is 15 amino acids. The germline V gene has CDR1 LGHNA and CDR2 YNFKEQ. V lost 0 bases, J lost 9 bases, and 7 bases stayed unmatched. The CDR3: CASSQEDRVRGIQYF. In nucleotides, the CDR3 is TGTGCCAGCAGCCAAGAGGACAGGGTAAGAGGCATTCAGTACTTC.

The genes are TRBV18 and TRBJ1-2; possible D gene TRBD1, 5 bases. The CDR3 length is 15 residues. Germline V lookup: CDR1 KGHSH, CDR2 LQKENI. The germline V and J ends were trimmed by 0 bases and 0 bases, with 8 bases remaining between them. DNA for the CDR3: TGTGCCAGCTCACCACCGGCAGGGACTAACTATGGCTACACCTTC. This codes for CASSPPAGTNYGYTF.

The J gene is TRBJ2-5, the V gene TRBV30, with 7 positions matching TRBD1. Germline assignment: CDR1 GTSNPN and CDR2 SVGIG (reference sequence). This CDR3 region has 12 residues. Trimming at V came to 8 bases and at J to 4 bases, leaving 7 bases not matched to a gene. This CDR3 is CALNRGLETQYF. In DNA form, the CDR3 reads TGTGCCCTGAACAGGGGTTTAGAGACCCAGTACTTC. The complete variable domain, with remaining parts taken from reference TRBV30 and TRBJ2-5, reads SQTIHQWPATLVQPVGSPLSLECTVEGTSNPNLYWYRQAAGRGLQLLFYSVGIGQISSEVPQNLSASRPQDRQFILSSKKLLLSDSGFYLCALNRGLETQYFGPGTRLLVL.

The V call is TRBV5-1, the J call TRBJ2-1, with D possibly TRBD1 on 5 matching bases. V was pared by 0 bases and J by 8 bases, with 18 bases between. The length of the CDR3 is 16 residues. Germline values: CDR1 SGHRS, CDR2 YFSETQ. For the CDR3, the DNA is TGCGCCAGCAGCTTGGCCTTGGTTCAGGGTTGGGATGAGCAGTTCTTC. Its protein product is CASSLALVQGWDEQFF.

The chain employs TRBV5-1 and TRBJ2-6; tentative D call: TRBD2 (6 bases). The germline CDR1 and CDR2 sequences are SGHRS and YFSETQ. The length of the CDR3 is 15 residues. V dropped 4 bases and J dropped 0 bases, with 8 bases sitting between them. CDR3 coding DNA: TGCGCCAGCAGCGCGGGGAGCTCTGGGGCCAACGTCCTGACTTTC. This translates into CASSAGSSGANVLTF.

The CDR3 protein is CASCPRPRDYGYTF. In DNA, the CDR3 is TGTGCCAGCTGCCCGCGTCCTCGGGACTATGGCTACACCTTC. The genes are TRBV27 and TRBJ1-2, with unresolved D. Looked up from germline, CDR1 is MNHEY and CDR2 is SMNVEV (reference sequence). The CDR3 has 14 amino acids. The germline V and J ends were trimmed by 8 bases and 3 bases, with 16 bases remaining between them.

The rearrangement links TRBV25-1 to TRBJ1-6; D gene uncertain. This CDR3 is 14 amino acids long. Trimming took 3 bases from V and 2 from J, leaving 5 bases between them. Germline lookup yields CDR1 MGHDK and CDR2 SYGVNS. CDR3 coding DNA: TGTGCCAGCAGTGACCGGGCCTATAATTCACCCCTCCACTTT. Its translation is CASSDRAYNSPLHF.

J is TRBJ2-2 and V is TRBV4-2; 12 bases line up with TRBD2. The V gene end was trimmed by 2 bases and the J gene end by 8 bases; junction bases not matched to a gene: 9. This CDR3 has 17 residues. CDR1 LGHNA and CDR2 YNFKEQ come from the germline V gene. CDR3 amino acids: CASSQPTGLAGRGELFF. The CDR3 coding sequence is TGTGCCAGCAGCCAACCCACAGGACTAGCGGGGCGAGGGGAGCTGTTTTTT.

Here the CDR3 DNA reads TGCGCCAGCAGTGAGTCCCGACACCTGAACACTGAAGCTTTCTTT. It codes for CASSESRHLNTEAFF. The rearrangement joins TRBV10-1 to TRBJ1-1; D gene uncertain. This CDR3 comprises 15 residues. Germline CDR1 is WNHNN and CDR2 is SYGVQD (reference sequence). V was clipped by 0 bases and J by 0 bases, with 8 bases between them.

Only a few counts were recorded for this clone. The V and J genes are TRBV10-3 and TRBJ1-6; D gene unclear. V was trimmed by 5 bases and J by 9 bases, leaving 11 bases between them. Germline loops: CDR1 ENHRY, CDR2 SYGVKD. The CDR3 covers 13 residues. The CDR3 is CAISRREGSPLHF. In DNA, the CDR3 is TGTGCCATCAGTCGGAGGGAGGGTTCACCCCTCCACTTT.

The chain recombines TRBV12-3 or TRBV12-4 with TRBJ1-1, with 8 bases lining up with TRBD1. The trim removed 6 bases at V and 4 bases at J, leaving 4 bases unmatched. CDR3 length: 13 residues. Written as DNA, the CDR3 is TGTGCCAGCAGGCATACAGGGGGCACTGAAGCTTTCTTT. Amino acids: CASRHTGGTEAFF.

In its sample, this clone was seen a few times. The chain carries TRBV5-6 and TRBJ1-5; maybe TRBD1 (5 bases). Germline V gene lookup returns CDR1 SGHDT and CDR2 YYEEEE. Between the trimmed V and J ends, which lost 0 bases and 0 bases, there was a span of 13 bases. CDR3 length: 17 amino acids. This CDR3 reads CASSLGFTGYSNQPQHF. The CDR3 DNA reads as TGTGCCAGCAGCTTGGGCTTTACAGGTTATAGCAATCAGCCCCAGCATTTT.

This chain connects TRBV7-8 to TRBJ1-5; 7 bases align to TRBD1. This CDR3 has 19 residues. Germline CDR1 is SGHVS and CDR2 is FQNEAQ. V was clipped by 5 bases and J by 1 base; unmatched bases: 17. CDR3 DNA sequence: TGTGCCAGCAGCGTAACCTCGTTGACAGGGACCAGGAGCAATCAGCCCCAGCATTTT. Its translation: CASSVTSLTGTRSNQPQHF.

Note on this clone: Other DNA sequences of this sample code for an identical CDR3. The rearrangement uses TRBV18 and TRBJ2-1; 16 nucleotides align to TRBD2. J gave up 9 bases and V 0 bases, and 2 bases lay outside the gene matches. The germline CDR1 and CDR2 sequences are KGHSH and LQKENI. CDR3 length equals 16 residues. CDR3 amino acids: CASSPPGLAGGGEQFF. The CDR3, as DNA: TGTGCCAGCTCACCACCGGGACTAGCGGGGGGGGGTGAGCAGTTCTTC.

This clone was seen a handful of times. The V and J genes are TRBV30 and TRBJ2-1; tentative D call: TRBD1 (6 bases). CDR1 GTSNPN and CDR2 SVGIG come from the germline V gene (reference sequence). This CDR3 contains 16 residues. V lost 4 bases and J 8 bases, leaving 24 bases between the germline ends. The CDR3 is CAWTFRQVLNGDEQFF. Written as DNA, the CDR3 is TGTGCCTGGACTTTTCGACAGGTTCTAAACGGGGATGAGCAGTTCTTC.